This passage covers 28 T cell receptor beta chains from one sample sequenced in a study of shared clonotypes between healthy human individuals. Clones were sequenced by immunoSEQ multiplex PCR, and TCRdb holds only the in-frame ones, with some missing. The top ten hold more than 1.5% of the sample, which has about 2.2 million clones, roughly 93% seen once. Terminally differentiated effector memory CD45RA+ cells were left out of the naive CD8 fraction, which was CD45RO-negative and positively selected for CCR7. The specimen was naive CD8+ T cells from PBMCs. The receptors here all came from a man between 18 and 29 years old in good health. Some clones in this sample may be carry-over from other donors' samples.

This chain links TRBV6-5 with TRBJ2-5, with D possibly matching TRBD1 (6 bases). Germline CDR1 and CDR2: MNHEY and SVGAGI. V was trimmed by 0 bases and J by 9 bases, leaving 14 bases between them. The CDR3 contains 14 residues. The CDR3 nucleotides read TGTGCCAGCAGTTACTCCTCCACAGGGATCGCCCAGTACTTC. Translating it yields CASSYSSTGIAQYF.

The J gene is TRBJ2-7, the V gene TRBV27; TRBD1 matches at 7 bases. This CDR3 has 14 amino acids. Trimming took 1 base from V and 7 from J; bases not matched to a gene: 7. From germline, CDR1 is MNHEY and CDR2 SMNVEV (reference sequence). Here the CDR3 DNA reads TGTGCCAGCAGTTTATTAGGACAGGCGCGGGAGCAGTACTTC. The encoded protein is CASSLLGQAREQYF.

J is TRBJ2-1 and V is TRBV2, with TRBD2 identical over 9 bases. The CDR3 length is 14 residues. Germline-derived CDR1 and CDR2 are SNHLY and FYNNEI. The V segment lost 9 bases and the J segment 8 bases; nucleotides outside the gene matches: 11. The CDR3, as DNA: TGTGCCAGTCTTAGCGGGAGCATTTCAGATGAGCAGTTCTTC. Translating gives CASLSGSISDEQFF.

J is TRBJ1-1 and V is TRBV9; D call uncertain. The V gene's germline CDR1 is SGDLS and CDR2 YYNGEE. The V end lost 0 bases, the J end lost 5 bases, and 8 bases lay between the germline ends. The CDR3 loop spans 13 amino acids. Here the CDR3 DNA reads TGTGCCAGCAGCGTAGACTTGGTTACTGAAGCTTTCTTT. This codes for CASSVDLVTEAFF.

The J gene is TRBJ2-1, the V gene TRBV27, with 8 bases identical to TRBD2. V shed 3 bases and J 6 bases; nucleotides not matched to a gene: 4. This CDR3 contains 14 residues. Germline CDR1 and CDR2: MNHEY and SMNVEV (reference sequence). CDR3 sequence (DNA): TGTGCCAGCAGTTTCGATAGCGGGACCAATGAGCAGTTCTTC. Translation: CASSFDSGTNEQFF.

This chain joins TRBV27 and TRBJ1-2; 8 bases are a match to TRBD1. The CDR3 covers 14 residues. Germline CDR1 MNHEY, CDR2 SMNVEV (reference sequence). The ends lost 6 bases at V and 7 bases at J; junction bases unmatched: 10. The CDR3 is CASRGEDRVRGYTF. DNA of the CDR3: TGTGCCAGCAGGGGGGAGGACAGGGTTCGTGGCTACACCTTC.

This chain links TRBV11-2 with TRBJ2-7; TRBD1 is a possible D gene (6 bases). The CDR3 is made up of 13 amino acids. Per the germline V gene, CDR1 is SGHAT and CDR2 is FQNNGV. V was shortened by 4 bases and J by 2 bases, with 9 bases between the two germline ends. This chain's CDR3 is CASSSWDTYEQYF. CDR3 in DNA: TGTGCCAGCAGCTCCTGGGACACCTACGAGCAGTACTTC. Together with reference TRBV11-2 and TRBJ2-7, the CDR3 gives the full variable domain: EAGVAQSPRYKIIEKRQSVAFWCNPISGHATLYWYQQILGQGPKLLIQFQNNGVVDDSQLPKDRFSAERLKGVDSTLKIQPAKLEDSAVYLCASSSWDTYEQYFGPGTRLTVT.

V is TRBV28 and J is TRBJ1-5; possibly TRBD1 for D (6 bases). Per germline, CDR1 MDHEN and CDR2 SYDVKM. CDR3 length: 15 amino acids. Trimming removed 5 bases at V and 2 bases at J, with 13 bases between. In DNA, the CDR3 is TGTGCCAGCAGTGACCGGGACAATGGCAATCAGCCCCAGCATTTT. It translates to CASSDRDNGNQPQHF.

The chain employs TRBV29-1 and TRBJ1-1, with D possibly being TRBD1 (6 bases). Germline lookup yields CDR1 SQVTM and CDR2 ANQGSEA. The CDR3 contains 13 residues. The DNA of the CDR3 is TGCACCTCGTCGGGGATGGGGGCCACTGAAGCTTTCTTT. Amino acids: CTSSGMGATEAFF.

The rearrangement links TRBV2 to TRBJ2-7; 11 positions match TRBD1. The CDR3 is 15 amino acids. The germline gives CDR1 SNHLY, CDR2 FYNNEI. After removal of 4 bases from V and 6 bases from J, the junction contained 8 bases not matched to a gene. The CDR3 nucleotides are TGTGCCAGCAGTGCCGTCGGACAGGGGGCCGGCGAGCAGTACTTC. Translated: CASSAVGQGAGEQYF. Drawing the rest from reference TRBV2 and TRBJ2-7, the complete variable domain is EPEVTQTPSHQVTQMGQEVILRCVPISNHLYFYWYRQILGQKVEFLVSFYNNEISEKSEIFDDQFSVERPDGSNFTLKIRSTKLEDSAMYFCASSAVGQGAGEQYFGPGTRLTVT.

This clone was detected only once. Within the sample, other DNA sequences also encode this same CDR3. The chain has TRBV6-5 and TRBJ1-1; the D is unclear. V lost 2 bases to trimming and J lost 5 bases, with 9 bases between them. Germline V lookup: CDR1 MNHEY, CDR2 SVGAGI. The CDR3 contains 13 residues. The chain's CDR3 is CASSYLGDTEAFF. The CDR3 coding sequence is TGTGCCAGCAGTTACCTTGGAGATACTGAAGCTTTCTTT.

The V call is TRBV5-5, the J call TRBJ1-1, with TRBD1 as a possible D gene (6 bases). The CDR3 sequence is 11 residues long. The germline V gene has CDR1 SGHKS and CDR2 YYEKEE (reference sequence). Trimming shortened V by 5 bases and J by 5 bases, and 7 bases separated the two germline ends. The CDR3 DNA reads TGTGCCAGCAGAGGGGGGACTGAAGCTTTCTTT. It specifies CASRGGTEAFF. The whole variable domain, remainder taken from reference TRBV5-5 and TRBJ1-1, is DAGVTQSPTHLIKTRGQQVTLRCSPISGHKSVSWYQQVLGQGPQFIFQYYEKEERGRGNFPDRFSARQFPNYSSELNVNALLLGDSALYLCASRGGTEAFFGQGTRLTVV.

The V and J genes are TRBV27 and TRBJ2-2; perhaps TRBD1 as D (6 bases). CDR1 and CDR2 (germline): MNHEY, SMNVEV (reference sequence). This CDR3 spans 15 amino acids. V dropped 6 bases and J dropped 4 bases, with 15 bases sitting between them. The CDR3 nucleotides are TGTGCCAGCAGAACCCGACAGGAAAGCACCGGGGAGCTGTTTTTT. Amino acids: CASRTRQESTGELFF.

The V call is TRBV27, the J call TRBJ2-7, with TRBD1 matching 11 bases. V lost 6 bases to trimming and J lost 5 bases; unmatched junction nucleotides: 6. This CDR3 has 14 amino acids. The germline V gene has CDR1 MNHEY and CDR2 SMNVEV (reference sequence). Here the CDR3 DNA reads TGTGCCAGCAGCTGGACAGGGGGCAGGGACGAGCAGTACTTC. Translating gives CASSWTGGRDEQYF.

This sequence joins TRBV28 and TRBJ2-7, with 8 positions matching TRBD1. The CDR3 has 18 residues. Germline CDR1 reads MDHEN; CDR2 reads SYDVKM. V gave up 6 bases and J gave up 4 bases; unmatched junction bases: 20. The CDR3 sequence is CASSRPGGLYLKPYEQYF. The CDR3 coding sequence is TGTGCCAGCAGCCGTCCAGGGGGCCTCTACCTGAAGCCGTACGAGCAGTACTTC.

The CDR3 DNA follows: TGTGCCAGCAGCTTATGGAGCGGGGGTTCCTACAATGAGCAGTTCTTC. Protein: CASSLWSGGSYNEQFF. This chain uses TRBV7-3 with TRBJ2-1, with 8 bases fitting TRBD2. This CDR3 contains 16 residues. Germline V gives CDR1 SGHTA, CDR2 FQGTGA. Trimming removed 2 bases from V and 1 base from J; junction bases left unmatched: 4.

The CDR3 spells CASRRDNYEQYF. CDR3 nucleotide sequence: TGCGCCAGCAGGCGCGACAACTACGAGCAGTACTTC. V and J are TRBV5-1 and TRBJ2-7; D unresolved. Germline V gene sequence: CDR1 SGHRS, CDR2 YFSETQ. V was pared by 5 bases and J by 3 bases, with 9 bases between. CDR3 length: 12 amino acids. Full variable domain (remainder filled in from reference TRBV5-1 and TRBJ2-7): KAGVTQTPRYLIKTRGQQVTLSCSPISGHRSVSWYQQTPGQGLQFLFEYFSETQRNKGNFPGRFSGRQFSNSRSEMNVSTLELGDSALYLCASRRDNYEQYFGPGTRLTVT.

This clone has just one count. The chain carries TRBV27 and TRBJ1-1; 10 bases line up with TRBD1. Germline values: CDR1 MNHEY, CDR2 SMNVEV (reference sequence). Losses at the gene ends were 5 bases for V and 5 bases for J; bases not matched to a gene: 2. The CDR3 is 13 amino acids. DNA of the CDR3: TGTGCCAGCAGTAGGGGACAGGGGACTGAAGCTTTCTTT. It encodes CASSRGQGTEAFF.

The chain is built from TRBV14 and TRBJ2-2; perhaps TRBD2 as D (6 bases). CDR1 is SGHDN and CDR2 is FVKESK in the germline V gene. The CDR3 has 17 residues. V dropped 0 bases and J dropped 2 bases, with 13 bases sitting between them. CDR3 protein: CASSQDKTSLNTGELFF. For the CDR3, the DNA is TGTGCCAGCAGCCAAGATAAAACTAGCCTTAACACCGGGGAGCTGTTTTTT.

The CDR3 DNA sequence: TGTGCCAGCAGTTTATCGGGGCCGGATAGCGTCTACAATGAGCAGTTCTTC. This codes for CASSLSGPDSVYNEQFF. This chain uses TRBV27 with TRBJ2-1, with D perhaps being TRBD1 or TRBD2 (5 bases each). Germline CDR1 and CDR2: MNHEY and SMNVEV (reference sequence). The CDR3 sequence is 17 residues long. Trimming took 0 bases from V and 3 from J, leaving 15 bases between them.

The genes are TRBV21-1 and TRBJ2-1; TRBD2 is taken as the D call from the table, unchecked against the DNA. TRBV21-1 is listed as a pseudogene. The length of the CDR3 is 16 residues. The CDR3 loop is CASSKVRGSQNNEQFF. DNA for the CDR3: TGTGCCAGCAGCAAAGTTCGCGGGAGTCAGAACAATGAGCAGTTCTTC.

CDR3 amino acids: CASRSDRGPQETQYF. The CDR3 DNA reads as TGTGCCAGCAGATCGGACAGGGGGCCTCAAGAGACCCAGTACTTC. V and J are TRBV6-5 and TRBJ2-5, with 11 nucleotides matching TRBD1. V lost 6 bases and J lost 2; bases outside the gene matches: 5. Germline V lookup: CDR1 MNHEY, CDR2 SVGAGI. This CDR3 is 15 amino acids long.

The rearrangement joins TRBV5-1 to TRBJ2-5; 11 positions match TRBD1. The junction had 9 bases not matched to a gene; V was cut back by 4 bases and J by 4 bases. Germline CDR1 SGHRS, CDR2 YFSETQ. The CDR3 sequence is 16 residues long. In DNA, the CDR3 is TGCGCCAGCAGCCCGGACAGGGGGCTTTGGGGAGAGACCCAGTACTTC. It is translated as CASSPDRGLWGETQYF.

The rearrangement uses TRBV14 and TRBJ1-1, with unresolved D. Germline V gene lookup returns CDR1 SGHDN and CDR2 FVKESK. This CDR3 is 18 amino acids long. V lost 1 base, J lost 3 bases, and 21 bases lay in between. CDR3: CASSQVGGSGVLHTEAFF. CDR3 DNA: TGTGCCAGCAGCCAAGTGGGAGGGAGTGGAGTTCTACACACTGAAGCTTTCTTT.

This clone occurred a few times. The CDR3 sequence: CAISESTGPNEKLFF. The CDR3 region has the DNA TGTGCCATCAGTGAGTCTACTGGCCCAAATGAAAAACTGTTTTTT. The rearrangement uses TRBV10-3 and TRBJ1-4; D gene unclear. Trimming took 0 bases from V and 5 from J, leaving 10 bases between them. The CDR3 extends over 15 amino acids. Germline CDR1 is ENHRY and CDR2 is SYGVKD.

DNA of the CDR3: TGTGCCAGCAGTTTATGGGCAGGGTCCACCTACGAGCAGTACTTC. Translated, it gives CASSLWAGSTYEQYF. The rearrangement links TRBV27 to TRBJ2-7, with D perhaps matching TRBD1 (5 bases). Germline-derived CDR1 and CDR2 are MNHEY and SMNVEV (reference sequence). The CDR3 sequence is 15 residues long. V was clipped by 1 base and J by 2 bases, with 12 bases between them.

V is TRBV5-1 and J is TRBJ2-3; D call uncertain. V gave up 7 bases and J gave up 3 bases, with 9 bases separating them. The CDR3 sequence is 12 residues long. The germline CDR1 and CDR2 sequences are SGHRS and YFSETQ. The CDR3 sequence: CASHDWTDTQYF. The CDR3 DNA reads as TGCGCCAGCCACGATTGGACAGATACGCAGTATTTT.

About this clone itself: This sample also contains other DNA sequences that code for the same CDR3. V and J are TRBV27 and TRBJ1-5; D is uncertain. Trimming pared 0 bases from V and 1 base from J, leaving 7 bases between. This CDR3 has 15 amino acids. Germline assignment: CDR1 MNHEY and CDR2 SMNVEV (reference sequence). The DNA of the CDR3 is TGTGCCAGCAGTTTATCGCGTGGGAGCAATCAGCCCCAGCATTTT. This codes for CASSLSRGSNQPQHF.